The rows below give T cell receptor beta chains drawn from one sample of a study of cytomegalovirus exposure and HLA in healthy donors. Here immunoSEQ multiplex PCR was the method, and the copy in TCRdb shows in-frame clones only, minus some. The sample has about 330,000 clones, about 85% seen once. The sequenced sample consisted of PBMCs. The origin of the receptors is a woman in her twenties or thirties in good health and CMV-seropositive. CDR3s include the opening cysteine and the closing phenylalanine or tryptophan. Fields, in order: D gene, CDR3 length, J gene, V gene, clone size, CDR3 DNA, CDR3 protein. The D gene is left open where the match is weak. Rows give clone size only sometimes, using once, few, many, or a class for an expanded clone.

D: TRBD1
length: 14
J: TRBJ1-2
V: TRBV6-5
size: .
DNA: TGTGCCAGCAGTCAGCGACAGGGGGCGATCGGCTACACCTTC
CDR3: CASSQRQGAIGYTF

D: .
length: 14
J: TRBJ1-6
V: TRBV7-3
size: .
DNA: TGTGCCAGCAGCTTAAAGAGGGGGGTCTCACCCCTCCACTTT
CDR3: CASSLKRGVSPLHF

D: TRBD1
length: 16
J: TRBJ2-2
V: TRBV7-8
size: .
DNA: TGTGCCAGCAGCTTAACCGACAGGGCCAGCACCGGGGAGCTGTTTTTT
CDR3: CASSLTDRASTGELFF

D: .
length: 11
J: TRBJ1-1
V: TRBV6-1
size: .
DNA: TGTGCCAGCGCCCCGAACACTGAAGCTTTCTTT
CDR3: CASAPNTEAFF

D: .
length: 13
J: TRBJ1-2
V: TRBV7-2
size: once
DNA: TGTGCCAGTGCCAAAATTCTGGGAGACTTCTACACCTTC
CDR3: CASAKILGDFYTF

D: TRBD1
length: 16
J: TRBJ1-1
V: TRBV7-9
size: .
DNA: TGTGCCAGCAGCTTAGTGTCCCCGGGACAGGGGAGGGGAGCTTTCTTT
CDR3: CASSLVSPGQGRGAFF

D: .
length: 15
J: TRBJ1-3
V: TRBV6-5
size: .
DNA: TGTGCCAGCAGTTACTCGGGGGGCTCTGGAAACACCATATATTTT
CDR3: CASSYSGGSGNTIYF

D: .
length: 16
J: TRBJ2-2
V: TRBV7-3
size: .
DNA: TGTGCCAGCAGCTTAAACTTCGGGGGAGACACCGGGGAGCTGTTTTTT
CDR3: CASSLNFGGDTGELFF

D: .
length: 12
J: TRBJ2-1
V: TRBV19
size: once
DNA: TGTGCCAGTAGTATATTCCAGGGAGATACGTTCTTC
CDR3: CASSIFQGDTFF

D: TRBD2
length: 14
J: TRBJ2-7
V: TRBV19
size: .
DNA: TGTGCCAGTAGTATGGCGGGAGGCCAATACGAGCAGTACTTC
CDR3: CASSMAGGQYEQYF

D: TRBD1
length: 13
J: TRBJ2-1
V: TRBV30
size: .
DNA: TGTGCCTGGACTCAGGGGGTAAACAATGAGCAGTTCTTC
CDR3: CAWTQGVNNEQFF

D: .
length: 12
J: TRBJ2-7
V: TRBV28
size: .
DNA: TGTGCCAGCGGATATGAATTTAACGAGCAGTACTTC
CDR3: CASGYEFNEQYF

D: .
length: 15
J: TRBJ2-3
V: TRBV4-3
size: .
DNA: TGCGCCAGCAGCCCCCGGGACCACCTGGCAGATACGCAGTATTTT
CDR3: CASSPRDHLADTQYF

D: TRBD2
length: 14
J: TRBJ2-7
V: TRBV7-8
size: few
DNA: TGTGCCAGCAGCTTGGCAGGGACTAGCTACGAGCAGTACTTC
CDR3: CASSLAGTSYEQYF